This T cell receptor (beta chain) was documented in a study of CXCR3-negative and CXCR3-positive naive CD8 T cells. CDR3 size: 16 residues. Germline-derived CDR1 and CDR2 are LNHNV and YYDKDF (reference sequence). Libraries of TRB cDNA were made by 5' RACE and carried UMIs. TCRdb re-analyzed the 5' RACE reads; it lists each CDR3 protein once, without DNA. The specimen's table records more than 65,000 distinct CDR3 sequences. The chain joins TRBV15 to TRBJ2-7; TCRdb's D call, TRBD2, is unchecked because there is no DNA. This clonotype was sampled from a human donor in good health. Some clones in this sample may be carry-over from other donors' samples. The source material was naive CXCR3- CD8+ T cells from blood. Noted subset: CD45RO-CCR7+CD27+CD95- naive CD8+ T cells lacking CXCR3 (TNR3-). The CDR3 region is CATSAWGIAGPGEQYF.